This record covers a single T cell receptor beta chain. The antigen remains unidentified. This sample is part of a study of T cell responses to AZD1222 COVID-19 vaccine. Researchers grouped second doses given at about 4 or about 12 weeks into one pool. Notes on the study in general: Baseline seropositivity characterized only a handful of AZD1222 recipients. Close to half of spike-specific TCRs reportedly recognize unmutated variant regions.

The protocol was immunoSEQ multiplex PCR, while the TCRdb copy is restricted to in-frame clones and leaves out a portion. The sample includes 150,000 to 250,000 clones, roughly nine tenths of them seen just once. The CDR3 covers 11 residues. Trimming shortened V by 5 bases and J by 5 bases, and 7 bases separated the two germline ends. Looked up from germline, CDR1 is DFQATT and CDR2 is SNEGSKA (reference sequence). The chain links TRBV20-1 to TRBJ2-4, with D tentatively TRBD1 (5 bases). The sequence came from an adult who received the AZD1222 COVID-19 vaccine. Sequences were derived from peripheral blood, sampled 28 days after the second AZD1222 dose. CDR3 sequence: CSAETENIQYF. Written as DNA, the CDR3 is TGCAGTGCTGAGACAGAAAACATTCAGTACTTC.